This T cell receptor (beta chain) was identified during a study of T cells in Graves' hyperthyroidism and ophthalmopathy. The CDR3 spans 16 residues. The ends lost 3 bases at V and 4 bases at J; junction bases unmatched: 7. Amplified regions were TCR beta CDR3 sequences from RNA transcripts. HTBI primers were employed in a first-round RT-PCR of the TCR CDR3. TCRdb reprocessed the multiplex PCR reads with MiXCR, giving one entry per CDR3 protein. The data show fewer than 900,000 distinct CDR3 sequences, over 15% seen once. This clonotype was seen repeatedly, ten times or more. The TCR originated in a young man with Graves' hyperthyroidism. The specimen sequenced was blood. J is TRBJ2-1 and V is TRBV12-3 or TRBV12-4; TRBD2 matches at 9 bases. The CDR3 protein is CASSFSSGRNYNEQFF. CDR3 coding DNA: TGTGCCAGCAGTTTTTCAAGCGGGAGGAATTACAATGAGCAGTTCTTC.